The 16 T cell receptor beta chains presented below share a single source sample, sequenced in a study of identifying expanded T cells in peripheral blood. Some clones are missing from TCRdb's copy, which holds only in-frame ones; the method was immunoSEQ multiplex PCR. The profile shows under 90,000 clones, approximately 89% of them singletons. Sequenced: blood. These receptors were collected from a person aged 18 to 75 in good health.

The chain recombines TRBV27 with TRBJ2-1; 7 nucleotides align to TRBD2. Trimming removed 8 bases from V and 0 bases from J; junction bases left unmatched: 7. Germline V gene sequence: CDR1 MNHEY, CDR2 SMNVEV (reference sequence). This CDR3 comprises 15 residues. CDR3 DNA: TGTGCCAGCTCCTCTAGCGGCAGCTCCTACAATGAGCAGTTCTTC. This codes for CASSSSGSSYNEQFF.

V gene TRBV6-6 combines with J gene TRBJ1-2; D gene ambiguous. Germline V lookup: CDR1 MNHNY, CDR2 SVGAGI (reference sequence). Trimming took 9 bases from V and 8 from J, leaving 16 bases between them. The CDR3 is 12 amino acids. The DNA of the CDR3 is TGTGCCAGTAAAGGATCGGGGAACGGCTACACCTTC. Translated, it gives CASKGSGNGYTF.

This sequence joins TRBV28 and TRBJ1-3; D not resolved. V was shortened by 7 bases and J by 8 bases, with 15 bases between the two germline ends. This CDR3 comprises 13 residues. CDR1 MDHEN and CDR2 SYDVKM come from the germline V gene. The CDR3 loop reads CASKDVGPDTIYF. The CDR3 nucleotides are TGTGCCAGCAAAGATGTTGGGCCAGACACCATATATTTT.

This chain uses TRBV11-3 with TRBJ2-7; 8 bases line up with TRBD2. The V and J ends lost 5 bases and 2 bases, in that order; junction bases with no gene match: 2. Germline values: CDR1 SGHNT, CDR2 YENEEA. The CDR3 totals 13 residues. The CDR3 bases are TGTGCCAGCAGCCGGGGACTAGCCTACGAGCAGTACTTC. Its translation: CASSRGLAYEQYF. The whole variable domain, filled in from reference TRBV11-3 and TRBJ2-7, reads EAGVVQSPRYKIIEKKQPVAFWCNPISGHNTLYWYLQNLGQGPELLIRYENEEAVDDSQLPKDRFSAERLKGVDSTLKIQPAELGDSAVYLCASSRGLAYEQYFGPGTRLTVT.

The chain recombines TRBV19 with TRBJ2-3; 14 nucleotides line up with TRBD2. Trimming removed 5 bases from V and 2 bases from J; junction bases left unmatched: 9. This CDR3 is 18 amino acids long. Looked up from germline, CDR1 is LNHDA and CDR2 is SQIVND (reference sequence). The DNA of the CDR3 is TGTGCCAGTAGTCCGACTAGCGGGAGGGTGATTTCCACAGATACGCAGTATTTT. This codes for CASSPTSGRVISTDTQYF.

The rearrangement uses TRBV7-9 and TRBJ2-1, with TRBD2 matching 10 bases. The J segment lost 6 bases and the V segment lost 5 bases, leaving 10 bases of the junction unmatched. Germline loops: CDR1 SEHNR, CDR2 FQNEAQ (reference sequence). The CDR3 loop spans 16 amino acids. The CDR3 region has the DNA TGTGCCAGCAGCCGACCCTCTCTAGCGGGAGTCAATGAGCAGTTCTTC. It specifies CASSRPSLAGVNEQFF.

The chain links TRBV15 to TRBJ2-7; 11 bases are shared with TRBD2. The CDR3 runs 15 residues. With V trimmed by 1 base and J by 6 bases, 5 bases remained unmatched. The germline gives CDR1 LNHNV, CDR2 YYDKDF (reference sequence). As DNA, the CDR3 is TGTGCCACCAGCAGAGCCTACGGGACTAGCGGCGAGCAGTACTTC. Protein sequence: CATSRAYGTSGEQYF. Based on the CDR3 plus reference TRBV15 and TRBJ2-7, the full variable domain is DAMVIQNPRYQVTQFGKPVTLSCSQTLNHNVMYWYQQKSSQAPKLLFHYYDKDFNNEADTPDNFQSRRPNTSFCFLDIRSPGLGDTAMYLCATSRAYGTSGEQYFGPGTRLTVT.

CDR3 residues: CASSLNPGGIGSEQYF. The CDR3 DNA reads TGCGCCAGCAGCTTGAATCCAGGGGGGATCGGGTCCGAGCAGTACTTC. The chain combines TRBV5-1 with TRBJ2-7, with D perhaps matching TRBD1 (7 bases). This CDR3 has 16 amino acids. The V gene's germline CDR1 is SGHRS and CDR2 YFSETQ. Trimming shortened V by 1 base and J by 6 bases, and 20 bases separated the two germline ends.

The CDR3: CASSSQGYTEAFF. DNA for the CDR3: TGTGCCAGCAGCTCACAGGGATACACTGAAGCTTTCTTT. The chain has TRBV7-6 and TRBJ1-1, with D possibly being TRBD1 (6 bases). Germline-derived CDR1 and CDR2 are SGHVS and FNYEAQ. The ends were cut back, 4 bases at V and 3 bases at J, with 9 bases in the middle. CDR3 length: 13 amino acids.

The V gene is TRBV6-5, the J gene TRBJ2-7, with D possibly being TRBD1 or TRBD2 (8 bases each). V was pared by 6 bases and J by 3 bases, with 18 bases between. Germline V lookup: CDR1 MNHEY, CDR2 SVGAGI. The CDR3 covers 15 residues. The CDR3 here is CASRTGGTGLYEQYF. CDR3 bases: TGTGCCAGCAGGACGGGAGGGACAGGTCTCTACGAGCAGTACTTC.

The chain links TRBV7-2 to TRBJ1-1, with D possibly TRBD1 on 6 matching bases. The CDR3 totals 14 residues. Trimming took off 4 bases at V and 3 bases at J, with 12 bases between the two ends. Germline V gene lookup returns CDR1 SGHTA and CDR2 FQGNSA. For the CDR3, the DNA is TGTGCCAGCAGCTGGAAGGGGGGGGACACTGAAGCTTTCTTT. Its translation: CASSWKGGDTEAFF.

The chain employs TRBV18 and TRBJ1-2; D not certain. Germline CDR1 and CDR2: KGHSH and LQKENI. V lost 6 bases to trimming and J lost 6 bases, with 14 bases between them. This CDR3 region has 13 residues. The CDR3 sequence is CASSTVEGDGYTF. The CDR3 coding sequence is TGTGCCAGCTCCACAGTAGAGGGAGATGGCTACACCTTC.

V is TRBV7-9 and J is TRBJ2-3; a possible D gene is TRBD2 (6 bases). Trimming shortened V by 1 base and J by 8 bases, and 7 bases separated the two germline ends. The CDR3 spans 12 residues. Germline V gives CDR1 SEHNR, CDR2 FQNEAQ (reference sequence). CDR3 sequence (DNA): TGTGCCAGCAGCTTAGTCGGGGGTACGCAGTATTTT. Residues: CASSLVGGTQYF.

The genes are TRBV6-1 and TRBJ1-4; 8 positions match TRBD1. CDR3 length equals 18 residues. The germline CDR1 and CDR2 sequences are MNHNS and SASEGT. J gave up 4 bases and V 3 bases, and 13 bases lay outside the gene matches. This chain's CDR3 is CASSEAADRVGSNEKLFF. In DNA, the CDR3 is TGTGCCAGCAGTGAGGCGGCGGACAGGGTCGGAAGTAATGAAAAACTGTTTTTT.

The CDR3 nucleotides are TGTGCCAGCAGTGAAAGGGGGTTCGCCGAGCAGTACTTC. Amino acid sequence: CASSERGFAEQYF. The chain couples TRBV2 to TRBJ2-7, with a possible D match to TRBD1 (6 bases). Trimming pared 2 bases from V and 6 bases from J, leaving 11 bases between. Per the germline V gene, CDR1 is SNHLY and CDR2 is FYNNEI. This CDR3 is built from 13 residues.

Here the CDR3 reads CASSLGQMNTGELFF. The CDR3 DNA sequence: TGTGCCAGCAGCTTAGGACAGATGAACACCGGGGAGCTGTTTTTT. The rearrangement uses TRBV7-2 and TRBJ2-2; TRBD1 is a possible D gene (5 bases). The CDR3 extends over 15 amino acids. Germline CDR1 reads SGHTA; CDR2 reads FQGNSA. V was pared by 1 base and J by 1 base, with 7 bases between.